This section outlines one TCR beta chain sequence together with its context. These data are taken from a study of T cell changes during pregnancy in multiple sclerosis. This table comes from immunoSEQ multiplex PCR, and its TCRdb copy is limited to in-frame clones, with some not included. The table has 45,000 to 55,000 clones, approximately 92% seen once. This CDR3 is built from 12 residues. In germline, CDR1 is LNHDA, CDR2 SQIVND (reference sequence). V lost 3 bases to trimming and J lost 11 bases, with 13 bases between them. The rearrangement joins TRBV19 to TRBJ1-1, with D possibly being TRBD1 (6 bases). The sequencing here drew on CD4+ T cells from peripheral blood mononuclear cells, taken in the second trimester of pregnancy. The clonotype was recovered from a female donor in good health, enrolled as a control in a pregnancy study. The CDR3 loop is CASSMLLGAAFF. The CDR3 bases are TGTGCCAGTAGTATGTTATTGGGGGCCGCTTTCTTT. Full variable domain (outside the CDR3, taken from reference TRBV19 and TRBJ1-1): DGGITQSPKYLFRKEGQNVTLSCEQNLNHDAMYWYRQDPGQGLRLIYYSQIVNDFQKGDIAEGYSVSREKKESFPLTVTSAQKNPTAFYLCASSMLLGAAFFGQGTRLTVV.